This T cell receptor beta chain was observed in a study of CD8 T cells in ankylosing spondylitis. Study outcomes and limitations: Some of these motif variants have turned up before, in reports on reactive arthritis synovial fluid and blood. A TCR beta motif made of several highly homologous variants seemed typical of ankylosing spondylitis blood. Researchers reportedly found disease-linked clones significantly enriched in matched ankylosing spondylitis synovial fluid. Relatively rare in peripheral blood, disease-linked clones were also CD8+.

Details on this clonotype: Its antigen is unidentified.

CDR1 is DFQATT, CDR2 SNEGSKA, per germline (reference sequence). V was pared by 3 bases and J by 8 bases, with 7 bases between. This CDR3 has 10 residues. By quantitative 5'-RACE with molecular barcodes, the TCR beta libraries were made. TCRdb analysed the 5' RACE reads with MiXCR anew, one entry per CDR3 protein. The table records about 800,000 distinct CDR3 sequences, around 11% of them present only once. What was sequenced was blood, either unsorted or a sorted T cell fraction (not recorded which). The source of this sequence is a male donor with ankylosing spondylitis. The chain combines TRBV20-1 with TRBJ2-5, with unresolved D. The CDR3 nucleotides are TGCAGTGCTAGTATCACCACCCAGTACTTC. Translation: CSASITTQYF.